The 31 T cell receptor beta chains given below trace back to one sample, sequenced in a study of blood T cell repertoires in COVID-19. Produced via immunoSEQ multiplex PCR; TCRdb's table is partial and in-frame only. The top ten hold approximately 8.8% of the sample, which has about 310,000 clones, 70% to 90% seen once. Sequences were obtained from PBMCs or T cells enriched from blood (not recorded which). These receptors all come from a woman aged 35 to 49 who had recovered from COVID-19.

The chain employs TRBV7-9 and TRBJ2-3, with TRBD2 matching over 8 bases. Germline V CDR1 and CDR2: SEHNR, FQNEAQ (reference sequence). The length of the CDR3 is 16 residues. V was pared by 5 bases and J by 2 bases, with 9 bases of the junction left unmatched. In DNA, the CDR3 is TGTGCCAGCAGCAGGGCGATAGCGGGAAACACAGATACGCAGTATTTT. This sequence encodes CASSRAIAGNTDTQYF.

The chain uses TRBV11-2 and TRBJ2-6; TRBD1 matches at 7 bases. The germline V gene has CDR1 SGHAT and CDR2 FQNNGV. Germline trimming cut 5 bases from V and 0 bases from J; bases unmatched to any gene: 10. The CDR3 is 18 amino acids. CDR3 DNA: TGTGCCAGCAGCCCGGACAGGCCCTTACGCTCTGGGGCCAACGTCCTGACTTTC. Amino acids: CASSPDRPLRSGANVLTF.

The genes are TRBV29-1 and TRBJ1-1, with 8 bases that match TRBD1. Germline V gene lookup returns CDR1 SQVTM and CDR2 ANQGSEA. The CDR3 is 12 amino acids. Trimming took 7 bases from V and 7 from J; bases not matched to a gene: 8. The CDR3 DNA reads as TGCAGCGCCGACAATACAGGGGGTGAAGCTTTCTTT. Residues: CSADNTGGEAFF.

The rearrangement uses TRBV6-5 and TRBJ2-7; 11 bases are shared with TRBD2. Germline trimming cut 6 bases from V and 4 bases from J; bases unmatched to any gene: 5. Germline CDR1 is MNHEY and CDR2 is SVGAGI. This CDR3 has 14 residues. The DNA of the CDR3 is TGTGCCAGCAGAACCACTAGCGGGAGATACGAGCAGTACTTC. This gives the protein CASRTTSGRYEQYF.

This clone was observed once. The J gene is TRBJ2-1, the V gene TRBV25-1; 13 bases align to TRBD2. The length of the CDR3 is 16 residues. The V gene's germline CDR1 is MGHDK and CDR2 SYGVNS. V lost 4 bases to trimming and J lost 4 bases; unmatched junction nucleotides: 4. CDR3 in DNA: TGTGCCAGCAGTGCCCCGGGACTAGCGGGGTACAATGAGCAGTTCTTC. It codes for CASSAPGLAGYNEQFF.

This clone was seen only once. The chain uses TRBV29-1 and TRBJ2-1; 7 bases agree with TRBD2. The germline V gene encodes CDR1 SQVTM and CDR2 ANQGSEA. This CDR3 has 14 amino acids. The V gene end was trimmed by 7 bases and the J gene end by 5 bases; junction bases not matched to a gene: 11. The DNA for the CDR3 is TGCAGCGGGCCTACGGGGGGTTCCCACAATGAGCAGTTCTTC. Translating gives CSGPTGGSHNEQFF.

The chain joins TRBV10-3 to TRBJ1-5; D gene uncertain. The V end was cut by 6 bases, the J end by 5 bases, with 11 bases between. Germline V gene sequence: CDR1 ENHRY, CDR2 SYGVKD. The CDR3 spans 13 residues. The CDR3 DNA follows: TGTGCCATCAGCAGTGAGGGAGATCAGCCCCAGCATTTT. Residues: CAISSEGDQPQHF.

The V call is TRBV5-1, the J call TRBJ1-3; no firm D call. Deletions cut 5 bases from V and 2 bases from J, with 14 bases between. The CDR3 spans 15 residues. Germline CDR1 reads SGHRS; CDR2 reads YFSETQ. As DNA, the CDR3 is TGCGCCAGCAGTCCCCGCACTGAGCCTGGAAACACCATATATTTT. Its translation is CASSPRTEPGNTIYF.

This chain uses TRBV7-2 with TRBJ2-3; the D gene is possibly TRBD2 (6 bases). The CDR3 covers 15 residues. CDR1 is SGHTA and CDR2 is FQGNSA in the germline V gene. V was trimmed by 5 bases and J by 0 bases, leaving 12 bases between them. CDR3 region: CASSTRAGSTDTQYF. The CDR3, as DNA: TGTGCCAGCAGCACTAGAGCGGGTAGCACAGATACGCAGTATTTT.

The chain is built from TRBV19 and TRBJ1-5; 12 bases are a match to TRBD1. The CDR3 is made up of 15 amino acids. CDR1 LNHDA and CDR2 SQIVND come from the germline V gene (reference sequence). Trimming took 8 bases from V and 7 from J; bases not matched to a gene: 9. This chain's CDR3 is CASSLGTGGRQPQHF. The CDR3 DNA sequence: TGTGCCAGTTCCCTAGGGACAGGGGGCAGGCAGCCCCAGCATTTT. Using reference TRBV19 and TRBJ1-5 for the parts outside the CDR3, the full variable domain is DGGITQSPKYLFRKEGQNVTLSCEQNLNHDAMYWYRQDPGQGLRLIYYSQIVNDFQKGDIAEGYSVSREKKESFPLTVTSAQKNPTAFYLCASSLGTGGRQPQHFGDGTRLSIL.

The rearrangement links TRBV3-1 (or the pseudogene TRBV3-2) to TRBJ2-7, with 7 bases matching TRBD2. The V gene end was trimmed by 0 bases and the J gene end by 2 bases; junction bases not matched to a gene: 4. Germline loops: CDR1 LGHDT, CDR2 YNNKEL (reference sequence). The CDR3 covers 15 residues. In DNA form, the CDR3 reads TGTGCCAGCAGCCAAGACAGAGGACTAGCCTACGAGCAGTACTTC. Protein product: CASSQDRGLAYEQYF.

This clone was seen a single time. This CDR3 reads CASSRLGPRTGELFF. The CDR3 coding sequence is TGTGCCAGCAGTAGACTAGGACCGAGGACCGGGGAGCTGTTTTTT. The chain joins TRBV6-5 to TRBJ2-2; D may be TRBD2 (6 bases). Germline CDR1 is MNHEY and CDR2 is SVGAGI. This CDR3 has 15 amino acids. Trimming stripped 5 bases from V and 5 bases from J, with 15 bases between.

The chain has TRBV5-7 and TRBJ2-2, with D unresolved. Being an ORF, TRBV5-7 has a function that is uncertain. V was shortened by 0 bases and J by 7 bases, with 10 bases between the two germline ends. The CDR3 is 14 residues long. The chain's CDR3 is CASSLEKRSGELFF. The CDR3 DNA reads as TGTGCCAGCAGCTTGGAGAAGAGGAGCGGGGAGCTGTTTTTT.

This chain's CDR3 is CAWSALNSNQPQHF. In DNA, the CDR3 is TGTGCCTGGAGTGCACTTAATAGCAATCAGCCCCAGCATTTT. This sequence joins TRBV30 and TRBJ1-5, with D unclear. Germline V lookup: CDR1 GTSNPN, CDR2 SVGIG (reference sequence). V lost 1 base and J 0 bases, leaving 7 bases between the germline ends. This CDR3 spans 14 amino acids.

V and J are TRBV2 and TRBJ1-5; perhaps TRBD1 as D (6 bases). CDR1 is SNHLY and CDR2 is FYNNEI in the germline V gene. With 4 bases removed from V and 4 bases from J, the gap between germline ends came to 17 bases. The CDR3 has 16 amino acids. CDR3 DNA: TGTGCCAGCAGTGCCTACTCGGGGACACCTAATCAGCCCCAGCATTTT. Translating it yields CASSAYSGTPNQPQHF.

The CDR3 DNA is TGTGCCAGCAGCCCCGGGACAGGGCCGATTAGACGTGGCTACACCTTC. Amino acid sequence: CASSPGTGPIRRGYTF. This rearrangement joins TRBV28 to TRBJ1-2; the match to TRBD1 covers 9 bases. CDR3 length: 16 residues. The V segment lost 6 bases and the J segment 7 bases; nucleotides outside the gene matches: 15. CDR1 MDHEN and CDR2 SYDVKM come from the germline V gene.

This rearrangement joins TRBV24-1 to TRBJ2-1, with a tentative D call TRBD1 (6 bases). The CDR3 covers 17 residues. From germline, CDR1 is KGHDR and CDR2 SFDVKD. The V gene lost 2 bases and the J gene lost 9 bases, with 22 bases spanning the gap. The CDR3 DNA reads TGTGCCACCAGTGATTCAGGCAGGGGTATACGATTCGGTGAGCAGTTCTTC. Translation: CATSDSGRGIRFGEQFF.

The gene calls are TRBV19 and TRBJ1-1, with 7 nucleotides matching TRBD1. Per the germline V gene, CDR1 is LNHDA and CDR2 is SQIVND (reference sequence). With V trimmed by 5 bases and J by 0 bases, 6 bases remained unmatched. The CDR3 length is 15 residues. CDR3 amino acids: CASSELTGMNTEAFF. For the CDR3, the DNA is TGTGCCAGTAGTGAATTGACAGGGATGAACACTGAAGCTTTCTTT.

This rearrangement joins TRBV19 to TRBJ1-2; 7 bases are shared with TRBD1. The V gene's germline CDR1 is LNHDA and CDR2 SQIVND (reference sequence). This CDR3 is built from 15 residues. Trimming removed 1 base from V and 7 bases from J; junction bases left unmatched: 9. The CDR3 is CASSIGSTGEGGYTF. DNA of the CDR3: TGTGCCAGTAGTATAGGTAGTACAGGGGAAGGTGGCTACACCTTC.

This clone appeared a single time. CDR3 protein: CASSSSLNTEAFF. The CDR3 DNA follows: TGTGCCAGCAGTTCCTCTTTGAACACTGAAGCTTTCTTT. This chain links TRBV7-8 with TRBJ1-1; D unclear. Germline CDR1 is SGHVS and CDR2 is FQNEAQ. The germline V and J ends were trimmed by 6 bases and 0 bases, with 8 bases remaining between them. The CDR3 sequence is 13 residues long.

The rearrangement uses TRBV10-3 and TRBJ1-4; D is unresolved. The CDR3 spans 15 residues. Germline CDR1 ENHRY, CDR2 SYGVKD. V lost 0 bases and J 8 bases, leaving 13 bases between the germline ends. DNA for the CDR3: TGTGCCATCAGTGAGTCGAAGATGACGGGGGAAAAACTGTTTTTT. It encodes CAISESKMTGEKLFF.

The chain combines TRBV5-5 with TRBJ1-1, with D unresolved. The CDR3 extends over 14 amino acids. V lost 1 base, J lost 1 base, and 8 bases lay in between. The germline CDR1 and CDR2 sequences are SGHKS and YYEKEE (reference sequence). The DNA of the CDR3 is TGTGCCAGCAGCTTGCGTACAACGAACACTGAAGCTTTCTTT. Residues: CASSLRTTNTEAFF.

This chain's CDR3 is CASSYGTSATDTQYF. CDR3 sequence (DNA): TGTGCCAGCAGTTATGGGACTAGCGCTACAGATACGCAGTATTTT. The chain uses TRBV6-4 and TRBJ2-3, with 10 bases fitting TRBD2. Trimming at V came to 5 bases and at J to 3 bases, leaving 5 bases not matched to a gene. The CDR3 contains 15 residues. Germline V gene lookup returns CDR1 MRHNA and CDR2 SNTAGT.

This rearrangement joins TRBV18 to TRBJ2-1; TRBD2 might be the D (6 bases). Trimming stripped 2 bases from V and 3 bases from J, with 11 bases between. The germline V gene has CDR1 KGHSH and CDR2 LQKENI. CDR3 size: 15 residues. For the CDR3, the DNA is TGTGCCAGCTCACCAGTAGTTAGCGGCTACAATGAGCAGTTCTTC. Translated: CASSPVVSGYNEQFF.

Turning to this clone: The identical CDR3 is also encoded by other nucleotide sequences in the sample. V is TRBV27 and J is TRBJ2-5, with unresolved D. Trimming stripped 3 bases from V and 4 bases from J, with 6 bases between. The germline V gene encodes CDR1 MNHEY and CDR2 SMNVEV (reference sequence). The CDR3 totals 12 residues. The chain's CDR3 is CASSFRGETQYF. CDR3 coding DNA: TGTGCCAGCAGTTTCCGCGGAGAGACCCAGTACTTC.

This chain joins TRBV11-3 and TRBJ1-2; TRBD1 might be the D (5 bases). Germline CDR1 reads SGHNT; CDR2 reads YENEEA. This CDR3 has 14 residues. V lost 3 bases and J 6 bases, leaving 14 bases between the germline ends. The DNA of the CDR3 is TGTGCCAGCAGCTTCAAATCAGGGCTGGATGGCTACACCTTC. Translated, it gives CASSFKSGLDGYTF.

This chain uses TRBV6-2 or TRBV6-3 with TRBJ2-1; 10 bases are shared with TRBD2. The CDR3 sequence is 17 residues long. The junction had 7 bases not matched to a gene; V was cut back by 5 bases and J by 0 bases. The germline CDR1 and CDR2 sequences are MNHEY and SVGEGT. CDR3 nucleotides: TGTGCCAGCAGTCTTCTAGCGGGGGACCCCTCCTACAATGAGCAGTTCTTC. Amino acids: CASSLLAGDPSYNEQFF.

V and J are TRBV10-3 and TRBJ1-2, with 8 bases identical to TRBD1. The ends lost 8 bases at V and 7 bases at J; junction bases unmatched: 6. Germline V gene lookup returns CDR1 ENHRY and CDR2 SYGVKD. This CDR3 is built from 12 residues. CDR3 amino acids: CAIWTGNGGYTF. In nucleotides, the CDR3 is TGTGCCATCTGGACAGGGAATGGTGGCTACACCTTC.

The chain is built from TRBV2 and TRBJ1-4; perhaps TRBD1 as D (5 bases). Trimming left V 7 bases short and J 4 bases short, with 10 bases between. Germline V gene data show CDR1 as SNHLY and CDR2 as FYNNEI. The CDR3 is 13 amino acids. The DNA of the CDR3 is TGTGCCAGCAAGCAGGGCTATAATGAAAAACTGTTTTTT. Its protein is CASKQGYNEKLFF.

V is TRBV2 and J is TRBJ1-5, with D possibly TRBD1 on 5 matching bases. CDR3 size: 13 residues. The V gene's germline CDR1 is SNHLY and CDR2 FYNNEI. The V end lost 6 bases, the J end lost 7 bases, and 13 bases lay between the germline ends. CDR3: CASRAGLSQPQHF. The CDR3 DNA reads TGTGCCAGCAGAGCGGGACTTTCGCAGCCCCAGCATTTT.

This chain links TRBV24-1 with TRBJ1-4, with D hard to call. CDR1 and CDR2 (germline): KGHDR, SFDVKD. Between the trimmed V and J ends, which lost 5 bases and 4 bases, there was a span of 10 bases. The CDR3 is 14 residues long. The CDR3 coding sequence is TGTGCCACCAGTGGGGCCGGGAATAATGAAAAACTGTTTTTT. Translating it yields CATSGAGNNEKLFF.